This TCR beta chain was recovered during a study of Ad26.COV2.S vaccination and SARS-CoV-2 variants. This clone has just a few counts. The germline V gene encodes CDR1 SGHKS and CDR2 YYEKEE (reference sequence). The CDR3 runs 15 residues. V dropped 0 bases and J dropped 0 bases, with 7 bases sitting between them. Treatment noted: 15 to 20 received Ad26.COV2.S at low or high dose, single or two shots; about 5 received placebo; per-sample allocation not given. Samples analyzed were those drawn on day 63 after the first vaccine or placebo injection. An adult donor aged 18-55 years was enrolled in Boston. Expressing Wuhan-strain SARS-CoV-2 spike, an Ad26 vector served as the vaccine. Assay used: immunoSEQ multiplex PCR; TCRdb lists only in-frame clones, some missing. The sample lists about 350,000 clones, 75% to 90% occurring once.

The source is a person aged 18 to 65 who received the Ad26.COV2.S COVID-19 vaccine or a placebo. The sample was peripheral blood, taken in a trial of Ad26.COV2.S vaccine versus placebo. The rearrangement links TRBV5-5 to TRBJ1-5; D is ambiguous. The CDR3 DNA sequence: TGTGCCAGCAGCTTGGGAGGATATAGCAATCAGCCCCAGCATTTT. This encodes CASSLGGYSNQPQHF.